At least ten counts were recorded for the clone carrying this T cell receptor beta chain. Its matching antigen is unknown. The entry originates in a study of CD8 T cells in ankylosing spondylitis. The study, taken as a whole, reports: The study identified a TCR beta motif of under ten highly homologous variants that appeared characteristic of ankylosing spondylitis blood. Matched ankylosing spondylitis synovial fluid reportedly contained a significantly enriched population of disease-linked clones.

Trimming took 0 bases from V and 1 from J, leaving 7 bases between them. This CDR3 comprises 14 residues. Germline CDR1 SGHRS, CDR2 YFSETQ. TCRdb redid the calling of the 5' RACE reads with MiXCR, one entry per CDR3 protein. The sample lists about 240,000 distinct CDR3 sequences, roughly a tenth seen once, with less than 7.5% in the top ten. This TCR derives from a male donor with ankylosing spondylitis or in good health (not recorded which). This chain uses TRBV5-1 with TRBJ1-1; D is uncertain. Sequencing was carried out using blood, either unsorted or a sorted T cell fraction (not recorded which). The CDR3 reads CASSLGRANTEAFF. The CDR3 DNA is TGCGCCAGCAGCTTGGGTAGGGCGAACACTGAAGCTTTCTTT.